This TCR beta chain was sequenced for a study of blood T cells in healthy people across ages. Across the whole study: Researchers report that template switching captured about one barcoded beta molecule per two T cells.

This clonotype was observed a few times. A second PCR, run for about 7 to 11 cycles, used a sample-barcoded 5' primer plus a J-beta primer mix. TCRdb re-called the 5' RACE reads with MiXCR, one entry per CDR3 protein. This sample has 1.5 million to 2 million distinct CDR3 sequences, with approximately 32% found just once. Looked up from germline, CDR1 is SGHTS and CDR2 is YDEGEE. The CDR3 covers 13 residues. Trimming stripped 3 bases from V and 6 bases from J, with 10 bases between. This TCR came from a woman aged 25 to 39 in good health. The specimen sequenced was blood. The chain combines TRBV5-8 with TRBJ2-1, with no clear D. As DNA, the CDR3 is TGTGCCAGCAGCTCCCTGTCCGCCAATGAGCAGTTCTTC. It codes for CASSSLSANEQFF.